Reported below is one TCR beta chain. This specimen belongs to a study of blood T cell repertoires in COVID-19. Whole-study context: The United States, Italy and Spain provided the acute and convalescent COVID-19 samples. In each case, the material was cDNA or gDNA derived from T cells, B-cell-depleted T cells, or PBMCs.

This CDR3 has 19 amino acids. V was clipped by 1 base and J by 1 base; unmatched bases: 9. Per germline, CDR1 SNHLY and CDR2 FYNNEI. Original methodology: Researchers report that nucleated cell counts were estimated from reference gene primer amplification. The table came from immunoSEQ multiplex PCR; TCRdb's copy has only in-frame clones and leaves some out. D and trimming were read from the DNA, whereas the V and J calls and clone size are those reported in that table. The profile shows just over 650,000 clones, about 90% of them singletons. The sequence was obtained from a woman aged 18-29 years with acute or convalescent COVID-19. Specimen: peripheral blood. The genes are TRBV2 and TRBJ2-6, with 8 positions matching TRBD1. The CDR3 reads CASSEVSDREGSGANVLTF. The DNA of the CDR3 is TGTGCCAGCAGTGAAGTGTCGGACAGGGAAGGTTCTGGGGCCAACGTCCTGACTTTC.